The clone carrying this TCR beta chain came up many times. TCRdb ran MiXCR on the RT-PCR reads and lists one entry per CDR3 protein. The table has about 40,000 distinct CDR3 sequences, about 30% seen once. The V and J ends lost 0 bases and 0 bases respectively, with 8 bases between them. The CDR3 has 15 amino acids. Germline CDR1 and CDR2: SGDLS and YYNGEE. These data originate in a study of patients and donors after allogeneic stem cell transplantation. The chain combines TRBV9 with TRBJ2-3, with D uncertain. The sample taken for sequencing was blood, either unsorted or a sorted T cell fraction (not recorded which). The TCR sequence derives from a human donor who was either an allogeneic HSCT recipient or a stem cell or donor lymphocyte infusion donor (not recorded which). It is not recorded whose cells these are; they may come from a transplant donor. Here the CDR3 reads CASSVAMRSTDTQYF. In DNA form, the CDR3 reads TGTGCCAGCAGCGTAGCTATGCGTAGCACAGATACGCAGTATTTT.